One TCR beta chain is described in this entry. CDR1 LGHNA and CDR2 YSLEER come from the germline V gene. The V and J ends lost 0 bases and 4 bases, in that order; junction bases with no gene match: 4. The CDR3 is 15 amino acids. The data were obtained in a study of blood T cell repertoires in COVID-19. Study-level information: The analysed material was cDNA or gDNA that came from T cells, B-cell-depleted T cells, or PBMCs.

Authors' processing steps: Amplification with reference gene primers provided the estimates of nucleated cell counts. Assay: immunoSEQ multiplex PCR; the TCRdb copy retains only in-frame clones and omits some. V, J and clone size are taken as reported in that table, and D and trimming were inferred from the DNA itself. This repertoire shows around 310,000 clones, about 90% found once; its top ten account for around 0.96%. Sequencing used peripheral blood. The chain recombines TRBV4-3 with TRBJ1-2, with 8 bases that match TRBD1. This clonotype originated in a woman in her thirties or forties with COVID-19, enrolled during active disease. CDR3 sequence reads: CASSQDLTGGYGYTF. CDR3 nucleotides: TGCGCCAGCAGCCAAGATTTAACAGGGGGCTATGGCTACACCTTC.